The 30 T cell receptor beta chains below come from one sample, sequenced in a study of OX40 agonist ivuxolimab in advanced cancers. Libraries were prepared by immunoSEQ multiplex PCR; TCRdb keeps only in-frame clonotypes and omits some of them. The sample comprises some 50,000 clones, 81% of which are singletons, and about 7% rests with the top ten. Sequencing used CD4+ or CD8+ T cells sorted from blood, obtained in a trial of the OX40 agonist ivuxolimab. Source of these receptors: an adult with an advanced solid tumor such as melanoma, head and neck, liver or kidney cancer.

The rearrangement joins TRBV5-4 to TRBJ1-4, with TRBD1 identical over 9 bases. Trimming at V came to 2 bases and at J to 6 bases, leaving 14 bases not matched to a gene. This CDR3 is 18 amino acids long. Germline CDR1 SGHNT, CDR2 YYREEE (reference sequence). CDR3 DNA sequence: TGTGCCAGCAGCTTCCCGAGGGACAGGGAAAAGATGGATGAAAAACTGTTTTTT. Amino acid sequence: CASSFPRDREKMDEKLFF.

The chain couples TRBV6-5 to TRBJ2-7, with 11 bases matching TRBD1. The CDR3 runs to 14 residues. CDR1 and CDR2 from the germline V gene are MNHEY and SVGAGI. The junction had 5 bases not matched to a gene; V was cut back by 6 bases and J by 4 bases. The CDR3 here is CASRAGTGGYEQYF. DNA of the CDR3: TGTGCCAGCAGAGCCGGGACAGGGGGGTACGAGCAGTACTTC.

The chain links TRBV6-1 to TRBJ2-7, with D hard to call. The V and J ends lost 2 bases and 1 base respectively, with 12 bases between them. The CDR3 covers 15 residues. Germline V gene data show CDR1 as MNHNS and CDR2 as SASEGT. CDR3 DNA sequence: TGTGCCAGCAGTGAAAGTAGAGGATCTTCCTACGAGCAGTACGTC. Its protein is CASSESRGSSYEQYV.

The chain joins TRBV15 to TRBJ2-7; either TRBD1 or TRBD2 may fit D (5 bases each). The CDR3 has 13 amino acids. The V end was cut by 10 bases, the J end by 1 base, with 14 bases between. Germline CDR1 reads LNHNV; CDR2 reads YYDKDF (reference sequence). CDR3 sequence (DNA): TGTGCCAGCCGGGACGGCCGATCCTACGAGCAGTACTTC. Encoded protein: CASRDGRSYEQYF.

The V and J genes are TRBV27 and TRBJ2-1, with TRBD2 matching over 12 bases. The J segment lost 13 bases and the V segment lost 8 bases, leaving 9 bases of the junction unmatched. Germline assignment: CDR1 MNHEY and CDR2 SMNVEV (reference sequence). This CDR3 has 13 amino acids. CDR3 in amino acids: CASGPTSGGVQFF. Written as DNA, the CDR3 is TGTGCCAGCGGACCGACTAGCGGGGGCGTACAGTTCTTC.

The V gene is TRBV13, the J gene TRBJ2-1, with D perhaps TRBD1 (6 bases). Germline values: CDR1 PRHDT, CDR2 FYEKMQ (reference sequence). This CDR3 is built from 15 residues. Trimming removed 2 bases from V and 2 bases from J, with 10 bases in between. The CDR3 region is CASSLKGGAYNEQFF. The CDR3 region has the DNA TGTGCCAGCAGCTTAAAAGGGGGTGCCTACAATGAGCAGTTCTTC. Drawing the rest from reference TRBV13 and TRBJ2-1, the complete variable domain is AAGVIQSPRHLIKEKRETATLKCYPIPRHDTVYWYQQGPGQDPQFLISFYEKMQSDKGSIPDRFSAQQFSDYHSELNMSSLELGDSALYFCASSLKGGAYNEQFFGPGTRLTVL.

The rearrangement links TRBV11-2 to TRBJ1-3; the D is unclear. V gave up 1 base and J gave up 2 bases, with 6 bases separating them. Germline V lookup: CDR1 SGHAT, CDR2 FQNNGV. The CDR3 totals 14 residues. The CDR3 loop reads CASSLAGAGNTIYF. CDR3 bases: TGTGCCAGCAGCTTAGCAGGAGCTGGAAACACCATATATTTT.

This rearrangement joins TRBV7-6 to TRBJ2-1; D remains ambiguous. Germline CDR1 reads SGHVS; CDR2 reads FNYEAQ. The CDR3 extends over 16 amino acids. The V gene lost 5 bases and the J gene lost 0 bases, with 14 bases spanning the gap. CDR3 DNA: TGTGCCAGCAGCCCCAAAATCTGGAGCTCCTACAATGAGCAGTTCTTC. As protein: CASSPKIWSSYNEQFF. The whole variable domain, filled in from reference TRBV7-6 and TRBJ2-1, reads GAGVSQSPRYKVTKRGQDVALRCDPISGHVSLYWYRQALGQGPEFLTYFNYEAQQDKSGLPNDRFSAERPEGSISTLTIQRTEQRDSAMYRCASSPKIWSSYNEQFFGPGTRLTVL.

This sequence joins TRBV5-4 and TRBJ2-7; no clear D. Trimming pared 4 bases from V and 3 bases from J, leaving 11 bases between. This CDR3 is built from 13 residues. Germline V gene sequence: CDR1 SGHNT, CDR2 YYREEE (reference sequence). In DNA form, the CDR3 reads TGTGCCAGCAGCCTGGAGACCCTCTACGAGCAGTACTTC. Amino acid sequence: CASSLETLYEQYF.

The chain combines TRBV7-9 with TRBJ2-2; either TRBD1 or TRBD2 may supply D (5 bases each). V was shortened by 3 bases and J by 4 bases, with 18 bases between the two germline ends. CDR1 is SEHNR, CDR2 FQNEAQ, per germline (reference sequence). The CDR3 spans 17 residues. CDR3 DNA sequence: TGTGCCAGCAGCTTTACCCGGGGCGACACAGGCACCGGGGAGCTGTTTTTT. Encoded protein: CASSFTRGDTGTGELFF. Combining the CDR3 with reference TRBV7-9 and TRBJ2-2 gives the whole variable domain DTGVSQNPRHKITKRGQNVTFRCDPISEHNRLYWYRQTLGQGPEFLTYFQNEAQLEKSRLLSDRFSAERPKGSFSTLEIQRTEQGDSAMYLCASSFTRGDTGTGELFFGEGSRLTVL.

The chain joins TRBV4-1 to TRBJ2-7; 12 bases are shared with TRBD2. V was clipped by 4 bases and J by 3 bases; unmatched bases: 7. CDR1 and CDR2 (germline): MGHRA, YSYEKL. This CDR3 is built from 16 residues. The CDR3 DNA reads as TGCGCCAGCAGCCCGACACCTAGCGGGAGGGACTACGAGCAGTACTTC. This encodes CASSPTPSGRDYEQYF.

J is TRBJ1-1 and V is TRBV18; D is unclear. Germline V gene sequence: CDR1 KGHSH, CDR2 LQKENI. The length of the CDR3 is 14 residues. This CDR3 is CAGGDLPPYTEAFF. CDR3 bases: TGTGCTGGAGGCGATCTTCCCCCTTACACTGAAGCTTTCTTT.

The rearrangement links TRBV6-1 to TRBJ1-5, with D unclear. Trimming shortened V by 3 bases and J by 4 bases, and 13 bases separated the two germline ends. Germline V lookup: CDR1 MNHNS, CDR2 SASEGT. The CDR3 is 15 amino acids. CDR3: CASSEVLGSNQPQHF. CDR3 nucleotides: TGTGCCAGCAGTGAGGTGCTGGGGTCGAATCAGCCCCAGCATTTT.

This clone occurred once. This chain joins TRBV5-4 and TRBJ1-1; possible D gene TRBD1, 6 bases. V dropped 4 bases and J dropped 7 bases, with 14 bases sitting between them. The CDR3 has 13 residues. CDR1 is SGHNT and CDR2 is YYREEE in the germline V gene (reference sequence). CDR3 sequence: CASSPIRTVEAFF. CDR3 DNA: TGTGCCAGCAGCCCCATCCGGACAGTTGAAGCTTTCTTT.

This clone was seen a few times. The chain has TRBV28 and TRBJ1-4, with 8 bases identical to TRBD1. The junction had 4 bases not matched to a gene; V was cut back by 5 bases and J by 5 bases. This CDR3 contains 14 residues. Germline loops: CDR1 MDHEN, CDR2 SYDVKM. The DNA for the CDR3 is TGTGCCAGCAGTAGGGACAGGCGCAATGAAAAACTGTTTTTT. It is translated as CASSRDRRNEKLFF.

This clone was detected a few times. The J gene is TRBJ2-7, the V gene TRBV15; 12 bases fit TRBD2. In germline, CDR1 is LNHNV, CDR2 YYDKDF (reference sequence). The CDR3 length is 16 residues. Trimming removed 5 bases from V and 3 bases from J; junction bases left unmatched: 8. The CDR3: CATSPRLAGVIYEQYF. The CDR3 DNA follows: TGTGCCACCAGCCCCAGACTAGCGGGAGTAATCTACGAGCAGTACTTC.

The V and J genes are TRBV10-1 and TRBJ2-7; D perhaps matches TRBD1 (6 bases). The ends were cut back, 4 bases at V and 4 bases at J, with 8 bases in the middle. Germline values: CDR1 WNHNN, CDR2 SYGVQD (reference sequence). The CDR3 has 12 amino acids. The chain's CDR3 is CASSAGAYEQYF. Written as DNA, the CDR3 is TGCGCCAGCAGTGCAGGGGCTTACGAGCAGTACTTC.

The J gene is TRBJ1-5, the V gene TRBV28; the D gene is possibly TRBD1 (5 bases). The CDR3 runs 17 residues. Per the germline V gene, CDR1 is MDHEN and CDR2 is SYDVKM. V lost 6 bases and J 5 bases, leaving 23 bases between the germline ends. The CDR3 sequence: CASSPYIVPREYQPQHF. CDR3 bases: TGTGCCAGCAGCCCGTATATAGTACCCAGGGAATATCAGCCCCAGCATTTT.

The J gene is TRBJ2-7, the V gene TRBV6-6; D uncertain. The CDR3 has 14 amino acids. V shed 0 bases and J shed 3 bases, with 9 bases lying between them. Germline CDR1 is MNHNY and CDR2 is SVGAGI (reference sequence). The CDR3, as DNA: TGTGCCAGCAGTTACTCGGGCCGACGCTACGAGCAGTACTTC. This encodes CASSYSGRRYEQYF.

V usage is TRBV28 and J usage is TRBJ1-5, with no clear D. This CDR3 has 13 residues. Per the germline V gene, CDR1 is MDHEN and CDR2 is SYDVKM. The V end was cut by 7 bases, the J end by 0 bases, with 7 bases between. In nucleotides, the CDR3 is TGTGCCAGCACGAGATATAGCAATCAGCCCCAGCATTTT. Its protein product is CASTRYSNQPQHF.

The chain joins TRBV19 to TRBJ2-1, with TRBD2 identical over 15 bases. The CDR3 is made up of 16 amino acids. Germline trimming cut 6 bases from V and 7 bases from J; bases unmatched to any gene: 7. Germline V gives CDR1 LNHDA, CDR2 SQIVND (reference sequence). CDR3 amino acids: CASSWTSGGALNEQFF. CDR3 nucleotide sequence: TGTGCCAGTAGCTGGACTAGCGGGGGGGCGTTGAATGAGCAGTTCTTC.

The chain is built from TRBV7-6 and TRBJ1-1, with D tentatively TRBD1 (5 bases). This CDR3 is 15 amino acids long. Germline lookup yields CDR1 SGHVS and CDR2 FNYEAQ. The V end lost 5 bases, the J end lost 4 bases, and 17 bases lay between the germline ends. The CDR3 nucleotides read TGTGCCAGCAGCCTTACGGGGGAATCTCCCACTGAAGCTTTCTTT. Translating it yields CASSLTGESPTEAFF.

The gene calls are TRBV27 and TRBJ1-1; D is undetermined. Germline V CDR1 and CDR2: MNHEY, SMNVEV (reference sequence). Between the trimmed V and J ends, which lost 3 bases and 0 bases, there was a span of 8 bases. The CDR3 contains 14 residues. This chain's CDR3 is CASSLTVMNTEAFF. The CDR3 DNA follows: TGTGCCAGCAGTTTGACCGTCATGAACACTGAAGCTTTCTTT.

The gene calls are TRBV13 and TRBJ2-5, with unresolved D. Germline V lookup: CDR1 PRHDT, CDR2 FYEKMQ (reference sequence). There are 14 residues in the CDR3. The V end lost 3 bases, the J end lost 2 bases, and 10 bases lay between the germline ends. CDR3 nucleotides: TGTGCCAGCAGCTTTGTCGGAGAGCAAGAGACCCAGTACTTC. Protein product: CASSFVGEQETQYF.

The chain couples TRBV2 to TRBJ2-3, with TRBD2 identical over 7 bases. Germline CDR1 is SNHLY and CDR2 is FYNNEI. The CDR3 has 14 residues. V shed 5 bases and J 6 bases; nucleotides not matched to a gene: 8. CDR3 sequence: CASSHRLAGDTQYF. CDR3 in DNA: TGTGCCAGCAGTCACAGACTAGCTGGTGATACGCAGTATTTT.

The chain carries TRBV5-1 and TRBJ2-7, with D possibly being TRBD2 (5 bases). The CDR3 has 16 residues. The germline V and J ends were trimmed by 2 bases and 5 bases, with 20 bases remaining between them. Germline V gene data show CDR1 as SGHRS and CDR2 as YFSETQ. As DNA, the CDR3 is TGCGCCAGCAGCTTCAGCCGGGGAAGTCTACGACACGAGCAGTACGTC. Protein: CASSFSRGSLRHEQYV.

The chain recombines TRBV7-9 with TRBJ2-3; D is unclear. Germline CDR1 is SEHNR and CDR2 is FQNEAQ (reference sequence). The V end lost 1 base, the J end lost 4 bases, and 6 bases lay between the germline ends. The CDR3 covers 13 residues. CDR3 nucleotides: TGTGCCAGCAGCTTAGGATTCGCAGATACGCAGTATTTT. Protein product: CASSLGFADTQYF.

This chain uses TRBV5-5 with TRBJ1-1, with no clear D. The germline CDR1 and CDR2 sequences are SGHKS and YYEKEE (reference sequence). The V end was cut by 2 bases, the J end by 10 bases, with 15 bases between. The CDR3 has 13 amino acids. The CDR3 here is CASSLAAFAGAFF. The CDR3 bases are TGTGCCAGCAGCTTAGCGGCCTTCGCGGGAGCTTTCTTT. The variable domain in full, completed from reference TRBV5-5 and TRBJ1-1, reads DAGVTQSPTHLIKTRGQQVTLRCSPISGHKSVSWYQQVLGQGPQFIFQYYEKEERGRGNFPDRFSARQFPNYSSELNVNALLLGDSALYLCASSLAAFAGAFFGQGTRLTVV.

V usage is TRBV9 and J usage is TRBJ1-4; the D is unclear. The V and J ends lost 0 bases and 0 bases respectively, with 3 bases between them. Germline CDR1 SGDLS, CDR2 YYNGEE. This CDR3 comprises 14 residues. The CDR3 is CASSVAATNEKLFF. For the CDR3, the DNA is TGTGCCAGCAGCGTAGCCGCAACTAATGAAAAACTGTTTTTT.

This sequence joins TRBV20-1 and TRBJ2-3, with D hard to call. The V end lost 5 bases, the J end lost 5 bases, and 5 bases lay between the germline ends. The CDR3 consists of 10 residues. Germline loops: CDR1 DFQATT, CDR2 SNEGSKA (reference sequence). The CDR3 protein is CSAFEDTQYF. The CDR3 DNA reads TGCAGTGCTTTTGAAGATACGCAGTATTTT.